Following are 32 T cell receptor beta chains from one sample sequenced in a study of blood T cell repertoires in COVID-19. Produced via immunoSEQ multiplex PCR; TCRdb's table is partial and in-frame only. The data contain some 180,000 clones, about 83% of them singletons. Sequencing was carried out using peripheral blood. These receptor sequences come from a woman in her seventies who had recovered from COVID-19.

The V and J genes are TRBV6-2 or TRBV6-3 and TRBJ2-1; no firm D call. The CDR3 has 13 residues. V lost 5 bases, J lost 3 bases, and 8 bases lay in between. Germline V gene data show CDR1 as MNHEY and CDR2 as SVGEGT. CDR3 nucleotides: TGTGCCAGCAGTGCCGTCAGCTACAATGAGCAGTTCTTC. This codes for CASSAVSYNEQFF.

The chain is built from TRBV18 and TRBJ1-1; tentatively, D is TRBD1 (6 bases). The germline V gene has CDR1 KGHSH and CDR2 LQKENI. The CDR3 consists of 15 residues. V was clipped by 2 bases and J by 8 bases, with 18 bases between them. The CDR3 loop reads CASSPIGGGDVEAFF. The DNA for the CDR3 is TGTGCCAGCTCACCAATAGGAGGGGGGGATGTCGAAGCTTTCTTT.

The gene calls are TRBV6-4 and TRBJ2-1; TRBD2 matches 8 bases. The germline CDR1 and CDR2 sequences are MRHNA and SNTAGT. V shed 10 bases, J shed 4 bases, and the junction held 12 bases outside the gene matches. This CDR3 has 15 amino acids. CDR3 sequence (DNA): TGTGCCACCAGAGCGGGGCTAGCGGGTTACAATGAGCAGTTCTTC. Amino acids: CATRAGLAGYNEQFF.

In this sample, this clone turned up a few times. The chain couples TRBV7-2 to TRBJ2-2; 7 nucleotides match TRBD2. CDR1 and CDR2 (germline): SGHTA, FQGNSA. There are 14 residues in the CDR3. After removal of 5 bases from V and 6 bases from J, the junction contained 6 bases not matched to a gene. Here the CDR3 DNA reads TGTGCCAGCAGCCTCCGGACTAGGTCCGGGGAGCTGTTTTTT. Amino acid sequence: CASSLRTRSGELFF.

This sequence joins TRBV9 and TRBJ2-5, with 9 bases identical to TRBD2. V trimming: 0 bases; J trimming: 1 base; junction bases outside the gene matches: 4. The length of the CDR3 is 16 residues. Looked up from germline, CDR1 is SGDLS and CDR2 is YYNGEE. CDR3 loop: CASSVDGGGAQETQYF. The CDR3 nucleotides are TGTGCCAGCAGCGTAGATGGCGGGGGGGCCCAAGAGACCCAGTACTTC.

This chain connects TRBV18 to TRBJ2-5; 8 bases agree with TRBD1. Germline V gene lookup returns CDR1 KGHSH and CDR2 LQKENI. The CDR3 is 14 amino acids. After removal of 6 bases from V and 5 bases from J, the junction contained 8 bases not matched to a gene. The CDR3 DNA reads TGTGCCAGCTCCCAGGACAGGGTGGGCGAGACCCAGTACTTC. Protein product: CASSQDRVGETQYF.

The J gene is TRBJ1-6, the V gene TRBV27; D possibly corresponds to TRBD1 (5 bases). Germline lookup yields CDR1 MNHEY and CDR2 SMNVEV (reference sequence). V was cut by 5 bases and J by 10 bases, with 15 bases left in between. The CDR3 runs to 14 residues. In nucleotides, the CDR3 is TGTGCCAGCAGTCCCCGGGGGAGTTGGTCACCCCTCCACTTT. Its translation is CASSPRGSWSPLHF.

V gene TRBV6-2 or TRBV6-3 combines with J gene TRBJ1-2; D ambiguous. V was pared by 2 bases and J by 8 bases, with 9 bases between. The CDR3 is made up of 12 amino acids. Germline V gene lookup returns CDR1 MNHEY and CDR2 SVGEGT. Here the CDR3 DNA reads TGTGCCAGCAGTTACAACGTCGGGGGCTACACCTTC. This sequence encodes CASSYNVGGYTF.

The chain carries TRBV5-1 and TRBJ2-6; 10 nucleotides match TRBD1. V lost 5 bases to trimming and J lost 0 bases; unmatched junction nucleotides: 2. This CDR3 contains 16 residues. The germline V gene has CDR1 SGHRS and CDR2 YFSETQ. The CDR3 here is CASSGQGGSGANVLTF. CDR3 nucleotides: TGCGCCAGCAGTGGACAGGGGGGCTCTGGGGCCAACGTCCTGACTTTC.

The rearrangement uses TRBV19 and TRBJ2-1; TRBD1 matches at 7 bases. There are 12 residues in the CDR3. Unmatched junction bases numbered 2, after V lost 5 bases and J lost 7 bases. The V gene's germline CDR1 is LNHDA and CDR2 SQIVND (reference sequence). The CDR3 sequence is CASSGDRNEQFF. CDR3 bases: TGTGCCAGTAGTGGGGACAGAAATGAGCAGTTCTTC.

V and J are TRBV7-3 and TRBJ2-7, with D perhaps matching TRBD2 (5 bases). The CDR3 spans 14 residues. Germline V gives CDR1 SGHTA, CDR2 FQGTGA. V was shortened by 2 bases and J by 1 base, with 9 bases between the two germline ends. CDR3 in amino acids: CASSLDGGSYEQYF. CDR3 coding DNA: TGTGCCAGCAGCTTAGATGGAGGTTCCTACGAGCAGTACTTC.

The CDR3 sequence: CASSLVVERETQYF. For the CDR3, the DNA is TGCGCCAGCAGCTTGGTGGTCGAGAGGGAGACCCAGTACTTC. The rearrangement links TRBV5-1 to TRBJ2-5; D ambiguous. Germline values: CDR1 SGHRS, CDR2 YFSETQ. This CDR3 has 14 residues. V lost 0 bases and J lost 5, with 11 bases in between.

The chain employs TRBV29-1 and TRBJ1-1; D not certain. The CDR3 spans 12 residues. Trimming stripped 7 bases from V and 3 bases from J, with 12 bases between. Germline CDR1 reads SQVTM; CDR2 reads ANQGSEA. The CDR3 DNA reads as TGCAGCGCCGGGGTTGGGTACACTGAAGCTTTCTTT. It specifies CSAGVGYTEAFF.

CDR3 in amino acids: CASRQGGNSPLHF. DNA of the CDR3: TGCGCCAGCCGACAGGGTGGCAATTCACCCCTCCACTTT. The chain recombines TRBV5-1 with TRBJ1-6; 7 nucleotides line up with TRBD1. Per germline, CDR1 SGHRS and CDR2 YFSETQ. V lost 7 bases to trimming and J lost 7 bases; unmatched junction nucleotides: 5. The length of the CDR3 is 13 residues.

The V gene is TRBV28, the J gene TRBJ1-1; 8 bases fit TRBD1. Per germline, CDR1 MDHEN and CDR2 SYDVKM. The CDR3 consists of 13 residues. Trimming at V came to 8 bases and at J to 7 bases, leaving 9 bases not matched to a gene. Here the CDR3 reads CASGPDREGEAFF. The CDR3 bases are TGTGCCAGCGGCCCGGACAGGGAAGGTGAAGCTTTCTTT.

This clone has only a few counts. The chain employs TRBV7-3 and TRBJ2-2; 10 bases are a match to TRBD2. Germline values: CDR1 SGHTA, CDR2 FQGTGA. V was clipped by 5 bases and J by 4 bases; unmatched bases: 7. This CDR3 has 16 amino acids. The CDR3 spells CASSPSGRAGTGELFF. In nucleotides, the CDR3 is TGTGCCAGCAGCCCAAGCGGGAGGGCCGGCACCGGGGAGCTGTTTTTT.

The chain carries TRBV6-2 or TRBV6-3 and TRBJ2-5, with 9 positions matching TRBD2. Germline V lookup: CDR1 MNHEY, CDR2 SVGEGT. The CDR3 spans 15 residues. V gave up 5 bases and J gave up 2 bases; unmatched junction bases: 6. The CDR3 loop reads CASSIPTSGQETQYF. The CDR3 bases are TGTGCCAGCAGTATACCTACTAGCGGGCAAGAGACCCAGTACTTC.

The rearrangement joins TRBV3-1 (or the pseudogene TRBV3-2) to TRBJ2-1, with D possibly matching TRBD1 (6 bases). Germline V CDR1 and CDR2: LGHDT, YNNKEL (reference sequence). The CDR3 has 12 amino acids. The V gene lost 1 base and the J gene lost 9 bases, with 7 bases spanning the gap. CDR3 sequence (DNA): TGTGCCAGCAGCCAAGGAGGGGGTGAGCAGTTCTTC. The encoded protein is CASSQGGGEQFF.

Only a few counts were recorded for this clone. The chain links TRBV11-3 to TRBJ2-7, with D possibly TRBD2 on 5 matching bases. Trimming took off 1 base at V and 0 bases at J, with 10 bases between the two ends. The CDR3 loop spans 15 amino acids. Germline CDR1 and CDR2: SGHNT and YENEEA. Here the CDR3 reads CASSLGPGSSYEQYF. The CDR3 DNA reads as TGTGCCAGCAGCTTAGGTCCGGGATCCTCCTACGAGCAGTACTTC. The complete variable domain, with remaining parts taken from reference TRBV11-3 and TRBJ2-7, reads EAGVVQSPRYKIIEKKQPVAFWCNPISGHNTLYWYLQNLGQGPELLIRYENEEAVDDSQLPKDRFSAERLKGVDSTLKIQPAELGDSAVYLCASSLGPGSSYEQYFGPGTRLTVT.

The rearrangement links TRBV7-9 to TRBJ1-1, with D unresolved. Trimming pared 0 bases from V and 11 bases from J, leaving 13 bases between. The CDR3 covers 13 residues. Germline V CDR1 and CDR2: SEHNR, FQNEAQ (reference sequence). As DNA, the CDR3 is TGTGCCAGCAGCTTAGCCCACACGGGAGGTGCTTTCTTT. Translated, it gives CASSLAHTGGAFF.

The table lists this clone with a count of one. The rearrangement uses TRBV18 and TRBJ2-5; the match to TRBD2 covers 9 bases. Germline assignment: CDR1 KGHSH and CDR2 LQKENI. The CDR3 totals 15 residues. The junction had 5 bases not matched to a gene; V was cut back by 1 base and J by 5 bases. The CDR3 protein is CASSPRRGGSETQYF. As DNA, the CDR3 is TGTGCCAGCTCACCACGGCGGGGGGGCAGCGAGACCCAGTACTTC.

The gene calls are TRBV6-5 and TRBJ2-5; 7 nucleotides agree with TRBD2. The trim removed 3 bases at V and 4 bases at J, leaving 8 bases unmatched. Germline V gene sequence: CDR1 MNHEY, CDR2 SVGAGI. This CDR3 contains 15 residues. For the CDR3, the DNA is TGTGCCAGCAGTTATGATCGGACTAGAAGAGAGACCCAGTACTTC. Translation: CASSYDRTRRETQYF.

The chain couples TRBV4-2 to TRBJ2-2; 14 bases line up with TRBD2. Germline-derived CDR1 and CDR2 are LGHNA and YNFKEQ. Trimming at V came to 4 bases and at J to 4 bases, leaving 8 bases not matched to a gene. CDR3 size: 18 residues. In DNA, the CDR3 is TGTGCCAGCAGCCTAGGACTAGCGGGAGGTGCGGGCACCGGGGAGCTGTTTTTT. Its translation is CASSLGLAGGAGTGELFF.

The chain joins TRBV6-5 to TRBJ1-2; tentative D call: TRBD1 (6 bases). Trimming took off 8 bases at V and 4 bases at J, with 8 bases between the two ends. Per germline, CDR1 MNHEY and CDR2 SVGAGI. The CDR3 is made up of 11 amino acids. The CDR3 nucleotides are TGTGCCAGCGCGGACAGCTATGGCTACACCTTC. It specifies CASADSYGYTF.

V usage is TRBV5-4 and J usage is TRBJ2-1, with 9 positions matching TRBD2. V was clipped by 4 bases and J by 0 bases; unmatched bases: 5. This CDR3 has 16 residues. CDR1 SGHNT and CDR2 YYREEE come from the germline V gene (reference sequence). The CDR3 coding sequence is TGTGCCAGCAGCGGCTTAGCGGGAGACTCCTACAATGAGCAGTTCTTC. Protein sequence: CASSGLAGDSYNEQFF. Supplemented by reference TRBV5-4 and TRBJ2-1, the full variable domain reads ETGVTQSPTHLIKTRGQQVTLRCSSQSGHNTVSWYQQALGQGPQFIFQYYREEENGRGNFPPRFSGLQFPNYSSELNVNALELDDSALYLCASSGLAGDSYNEQFFGPGTRLTVL.

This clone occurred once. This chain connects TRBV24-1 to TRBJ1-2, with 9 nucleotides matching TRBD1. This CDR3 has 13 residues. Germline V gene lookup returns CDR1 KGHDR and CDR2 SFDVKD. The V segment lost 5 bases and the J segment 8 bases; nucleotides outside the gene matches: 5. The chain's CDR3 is CATSGGQGRGYTF. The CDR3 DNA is TGTGCCACCAGTGGCGGACAGGGGAGAGGCTACACCTTC.

The CDR3 coding sequence is TGTGCCTGGAGTGTACACAGGGGTGGCCAGCCCCAGCATTTT. Its translation: CAWSVHRGGQPQHF. The chain links TRBV30 to TRBJ1-5; 7 nucleotides agree with TRBD1. Looked up from germline, CDR1 is GTSNPN and CDR2 is SVGIG (reference sequence). The CDR3 is 14 amino acids. Trimming removed 0 bases from V and 7 bases from J; junction bases left unmatched: 6.

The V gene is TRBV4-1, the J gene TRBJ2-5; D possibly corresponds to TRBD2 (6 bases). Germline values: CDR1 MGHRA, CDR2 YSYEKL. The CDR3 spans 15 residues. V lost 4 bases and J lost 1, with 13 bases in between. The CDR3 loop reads CASSRDSGAQETQYF. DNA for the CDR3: TGCGCCAGCAGCCGGGACTCCGGGGCCCAAGAGACCCAGTACTTC.

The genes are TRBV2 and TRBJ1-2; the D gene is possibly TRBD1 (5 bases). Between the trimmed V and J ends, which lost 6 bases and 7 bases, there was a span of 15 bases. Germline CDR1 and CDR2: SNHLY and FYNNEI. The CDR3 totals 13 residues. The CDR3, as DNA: TGTGCCAGCAGCGGAGACGGGGGGGGTGGCTACACCTTC. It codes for CASSGDGGGGYTF.

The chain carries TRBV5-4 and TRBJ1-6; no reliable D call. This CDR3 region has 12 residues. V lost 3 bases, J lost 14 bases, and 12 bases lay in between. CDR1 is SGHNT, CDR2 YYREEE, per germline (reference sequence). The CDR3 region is CASSYSMRSLHF. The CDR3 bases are TGTGCCAGCAGCTATTCCATGCGGTCCCTCCACTTT.

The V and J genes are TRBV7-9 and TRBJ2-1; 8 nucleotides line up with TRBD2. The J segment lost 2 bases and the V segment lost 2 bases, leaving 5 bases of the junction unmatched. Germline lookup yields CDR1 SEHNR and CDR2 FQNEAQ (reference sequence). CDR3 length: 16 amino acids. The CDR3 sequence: CASSLLAGGPYNEQFF. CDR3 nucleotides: TGTGCCAGCAGCTTACTTGCGGGGGGCCCCTACAATGAGCAGTTCTTC.

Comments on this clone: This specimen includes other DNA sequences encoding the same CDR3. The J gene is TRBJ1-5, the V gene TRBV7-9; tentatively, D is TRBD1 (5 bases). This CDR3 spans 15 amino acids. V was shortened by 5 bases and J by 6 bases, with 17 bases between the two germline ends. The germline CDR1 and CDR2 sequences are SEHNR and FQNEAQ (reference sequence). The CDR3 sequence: CASSERGGGGQPQHF. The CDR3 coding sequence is TGTGCCAGCAGCGAGAGGGGCGGCGGGGGTCAGCCCCAGCATTTT.